The clone carrying this TCR beta chain was observed a single time. In germline, CDR1 is MNHEY, CDR2 SMNVEV (reference sequence). The CDR3 covers 14 residues. V was shortened by 5 bases and J by 3 bases, with 13 bases between the two germline ends. This sample was included in a study of chemoradiotherapy in HPV16-positive cancers. This table comes from immunoSEQ multiplex PCR, and its TCRdb copy is limited to in-frame clones, with some not included. The sample includes about 10,000 clones, around 88% seen only once; the top ten take about 2.5%. The source is a human donor with HPV-associated anogenital cancer. This chain connects TRBV27 to TRBJ1-2, with D possibly TRBD1 on 6 matching bases. This material consisted of blood, taken from a patient who underwent chemoradiotherapy. The CDR3 DNA follows: TGTGCCAGCAGTCCAGGGGATTGGGACTATGGCTACACCTTC. Amino acids: CASSPGDWDYGYTF.